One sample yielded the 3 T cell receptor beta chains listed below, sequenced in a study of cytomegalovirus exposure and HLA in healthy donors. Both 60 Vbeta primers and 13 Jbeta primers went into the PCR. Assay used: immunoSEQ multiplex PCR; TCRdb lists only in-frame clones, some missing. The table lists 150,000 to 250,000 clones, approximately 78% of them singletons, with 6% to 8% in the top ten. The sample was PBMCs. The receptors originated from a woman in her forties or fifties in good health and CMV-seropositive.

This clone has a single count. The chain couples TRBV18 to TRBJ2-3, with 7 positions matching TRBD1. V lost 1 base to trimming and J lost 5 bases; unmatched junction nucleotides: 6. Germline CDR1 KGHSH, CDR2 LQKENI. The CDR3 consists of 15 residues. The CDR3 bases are TGTGCCAGCTCACCACTCGGGCAGGGGGAAGATACGCAGTATTTT. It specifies CASSPLGQGEDTQYF.

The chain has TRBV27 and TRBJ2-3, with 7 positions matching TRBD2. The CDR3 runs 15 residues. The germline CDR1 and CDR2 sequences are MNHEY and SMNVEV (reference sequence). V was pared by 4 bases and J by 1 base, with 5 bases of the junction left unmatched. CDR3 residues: CASSSFLAGTDTQYF. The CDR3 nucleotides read TGTGCCAGCAGTTCCTTCCTAGCGGGCACAGATACGCAGTATTTT.

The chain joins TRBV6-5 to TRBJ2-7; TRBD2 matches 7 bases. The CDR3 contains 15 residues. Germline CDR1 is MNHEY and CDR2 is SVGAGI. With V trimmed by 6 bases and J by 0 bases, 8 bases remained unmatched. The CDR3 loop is CASRTGTKASYEQYF. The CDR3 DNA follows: TGTGCCAGCAGAACTGGGACTAAAGCCTCCTACGAGCAGTACTTC.